This is a list of T cell receptor beta chains from one sample in a study of identical twins. TCRdb itself ran the 5' RACE reads through MiXCR, one entry per CDR3 protein. The profile shows around 240,000 distinct CDR3 sequences, roughly a tenth of them singletons. Source material: memory T cells sorted from blood. These TCRs come from a man between 50 and 59 years old in good health. CDR3s include the opening cysteine and the closing phenylalanine or tryptophan. A D gene is named only where the DNA matches it firmly. Some rows have no size entry. The others give once, few or many, or a class for an expanded clone.

abundance: many; j_gene: TRBJ2-1; d_gene: TRBD2; v_gene: TRBV6-5; CDR3nt: TGTGCCAGCAGTTCCAGACTAGCGGGCAATGAGCAGTTCTTC; CDR3aa: CASSSRLAGNEQFF
abundance: .; j_gene: TRBJ1-4; d_gene: .; v_gene: TRBV3-1; CDR3nt: TGTGCCAGCAGCCAAGGGGGCGGGAGAGAAAAACTGTTTTTT; CDR3aa: CASSQGGGREKLFF
abundance: many; j_gene: TRBJ2-1; d_gene: .; v_gene: TRBV4-3; CDR3nt: TGCGCCAGCAGCCAAGTAGAGGGGGATGGGGAGCAGTTCTTC; CDR3aa: CASSQVEGDGEQFF
abundance: .; j_gene: TRBJ1-2; d_gene: .; v_gene: TRBV4-3; CDR3nt: TGCGCCAGCAGCCCCGGCGCACAGGAAAACTATGGCTACACCTTC; CDR3aa: CASSPGAQENYGYTF
abundance: few; j_gene: TRBJ1-3; d_gene: TRBD1; v_gene: TRBV7-9; CDR3nt: TGTGCCAGCAGCTTTTCCGGGACAGGGAGCTCTGGAAACACCATATATTTT; CDR3aa: CASSFSGTGSSGNTIYF
abundance: many; j_gene: TRBJ2-1; d_gene: .; v_gene: TRBV7-9; CDR3nt: TGTGCCAGCAGCTTGTCAGGGACCTACAATGAGCAGTTCTTC; CDR3aa: CASSLSGTYNEQFF
abundance: few; j_gene: TRBJ2-3; d_gene: .; v_gene: TRBV20-1; CDR3nt: TGCAGTGCTACGACTACCCCCGTTAATACGCAGTATTTT; CDR3aa: CSATTTPVNTQYF
abundance: .; j_gene: TRBJ2-2; d_gene: .; v_gene: TRBV5-1; CDR3nt: TGCGCCAGCAGAGTGTGGCCTACAGAGGCCGGGGAGCTGTTTTTT; CDR3aa: CASRVWPTEAGELFF
abundance: many; j_gene: TRBJ1-1; d_gene: .; v_gene: TRBV4-3; CDR3nt: TGCGCCAGCAGCCAAGATTTACTGAACACTGAAGCTTTCTTT; CDR3aa: CASSQDLLNTEAFF
abundance: many; j_gene: TRBJ2-5; d_gene: TRBD2; v_gene: TRBV20-1; CDR3nt: TGCAGTGCTAGAGAGTTCGGCGGGGGCCAAGAGACCCAGTACTTC; CDR3aa: CSAREFGGGQETQYF
abundance: many; j_gene: TRBJ1-4; d_gene: .; v_gene: TRBV9; CDR3nt: TGTGCCAGCAGCGTAGCCGGGGGGCAAACTAATGAAAAACTGTTTTTT; CDR3aa: CASSVAGGQTNEKLFF
abundance: many; j_gene: TRBJ2-1; d_gene: .; v_gene: TRBV12-3/TRBV12-4; CDR3nt: TGTGCCAGCAGTTTGGGGCAGGTGGGTGAGCAGTTCTTC; CDR3aa: CASSLGQVGEQFF
abundance: .; j_gene: TRBJ2-3; d_gene: .; v_gene: TRBV27; CDR3nt: TGTGCCAGCAGTTCGGACATGAACCCCCCTGATACGCAGTATTTT; CDR3aa: CASSSDMNPPDTQYF
abundance: .; j_gene: TRBJ2-1; d_gene: TRBD2; v_gene: TRBV7-9; CDR3nt: TGTGCCAGCAGCTCCATATTCGGGGGGGTGGGGAATGAGCAGTTCTTC; CDR3aa: CASSSIFGGVGNEQFF
abundance: few; j_gene: TRBJ2-6; d_gene: .; v_gene: TRBV28; CDR3nt: TGTGCCAGCAGAGCCGGGACGTCCGTCCCAACCTCCTCTGGGGCCAACGTCCTGACTTTC; CDR3aa: CASRAGTSVPTSSGANVLTF
abundance: many; j_gene: TRBJ1-2; d_gene: .; v_gene: TRBV4-2; CDR3nt: TGTGCCAGCAGCCTCTCCGGGTCGGGGGATGGCTACACCTTC; CDR3aa: CASSLSGSGDGYTF
abundance: many; j_gene: TRBJ2-3; d_gene: TRBD2; v_gene: TRBV14; CDR3nt: TGTGCCAGCAGCCGGGAGACTAGCGGCTCGGATACGCAGTATTTT; CDR3aa: CASSRETSGSDTQYF
abundance: many; j_gene: TRBJ2-1; d_gene: TRBD2; v_gene: TRBV7-2; CDR3nt: TGTGCCAGCAGCTTACGTCCGGGACTAGCCAATGAGCAGTTCTTC; CDR3aa: CASSLRPGLANEQFF
abundance: many; j_gene: TRBJ1-1; d_gene: TRBD1; v_gene: TRBV25-1; CDR3nt: TGTGCCAGCAGCTGGACAGGGACTGAAGCTTTCTTT; CDR3aa: CASSWTGTEAFF
abundance: few; j_gene: TRBJ2-7; d_gene: .; v_gene: TRBV5-1; CDR3nt: TGCGCCAGCAGCTTCGGGTTGACCTACGAGCAGTACTTC; CDR3aa: CASSFGLTYEQYF
abundance: many; j_gene: TRBJ1-1; d_gene: .; v_gene: TRBV10-3; CDR3nt: TGTGCCATCCGGTCCTACATGAACACTGAAGCTTTCTTT; CDR3aa: CAIRSYMNTEAFF
abundance: many; j_gene: TRBJ1-2; d_gene: .; v_gene: TRBV12-3/TRBV12-4; CDR3nt: TGTGCCACCTCCGAAGGGGGCTATGGCTACACCTTC; CDR3aa: CATSEGGYGYTF
abundance: many; j_gene: TRBJ2-2; d_gene: TRBD2; v_gene: TRBV4-2; CDR3nt: TGTGCCAGCAGCAGGAGCGGGAGGGCCGGGGAGCTGTTTTTT; CDR3aa: CASSRSGRAGELFF
abundance: many; j_gene: TRBJ1-2; d_gene: .; v_gene: TRBV27; CDR3nt: TGTGCCAGCGGGGATGCTACTACCTATGGCTACACCTTC; CDR3aa: CASGDATTYGYTF
abundance: many; j_gene: TRBJ2-1; d_gene: .; v_gene: TRBV11-2; CDR3nt: TGTGCCAGCAGCTATAAGGTCGACACTACCCAGTTCTTC; CDR3aa: CASSYKVDTTQFF
abundance: .; j_gene: TRBJ2-1; d_gene: TRBD1; v_gene: TRBV2; CDR3nt: TGTGCCAGCAAGGGGACAGGAGGAACAATTGAGCAGTTCTTC; CDR3aa: CASKGTGGTIEQFF
abundance: few; j_gene: TRBJ2-4; d_gene: .; v_gene: TRBV4-3; CDR3nt: TGCGCCAGCAGCCAAGACTACGGCGAAGCCAAAAACATTCAGTACTTC; CDR3aa: CASSQDYGEAKNIQYF
abundance: many; j_gene: TRBJ2-3; d_gene: TRBD2; v_gene: TRBV20-1; CDR3nt: TGCAGTGCAACCGGGACTAGCGGGGGTCCATATACGCAGTATTTT; CDR3aa: CSATGTSGGPYTQYF
abundance: many; j_gene: TRBJ1-2; d_gene: TRBD1; v_gene: TRBV7-8; CDR3nt: TGTGCCAGCAGCTTAGCGCCAACAGGGGAACGTCATGGCTACACCTTC; CDR3aa: CASSLAPTGERHGYTF
abundance: many; j_gene: TRBJ2-3; d_gene: TRBD2; v_gene: TRBV4-1; CDR3nt: TGCGCCAGCAGCCAAGTGGGGACTAGCGCCAGAAGCACAGATACGCAGTATTTT; CDR3aa: CASSQVGTSARSTDTQYF
abundance: few; j_gene: TRBJ2-5; d_gene: .; v_gene: TRBV28; CDR3nt: TGTGCCAGCCTACAAGTCCCCGGTGGCTGGGGGACCCAGTACTTC; CDR3aa: CASLQVPGGWGTQYF
abundance: few; j_gene: TRBJ1-1; d_gene: .; v_gene: TRBV30; CDR3nt: TGTGCCTGGAGGGACCCGACAGATTTGAACACTGAAGCTTTCTTT; CDR3aa: CAWRDPTDLNTEAFF
abundance: .; j_gene: TRBJ2-3; d_gene: .; v_gene: TRBV4-2; CDR3nt: TGTGCCAGCAGCCAAGTGTGGAGCAGCACAGATACGCAGTATTTT; CDR3aa: CASSQVWSSTDTQYF
abundance: many; j_gene: TRBJ1-1; d_gene: .; v_gene: TRBV7-9; CDR3nt: TGTGCCAGCAGCCGGATGAACACTGAAGCTTTCTTT; CDR3aa: CASSRMNTEAFF
abundance: .; j_gene: TRBJ1-4; d_gene: TRBD1; v_gene: TRBV5-1; CDR3nt: TGCGCCAGCAGCTTGAGCCCGGGACAGGAGTTTGAAAAACTGTTTTTT; CDR3aa: CASSLSPGQEFEKLFF
abundance: many; j_gene: TRBJ2-3; d_gene: TRBD2; v_gene: TRBV4-3; CDR3nt: TGCGCCAGCAGCCAAGATCCCCTACTAGCGGGTAGGGCAGATACGCAGTATTTT; CDR3aa: CASSQDPLLAGRADTQYF
abundance: many; j_gene: TRBJ2-5; d_gene: .; v_gene: TRBV7-2; CDR3nt: TGTGCCAGCAGCTTACTCAACGGGGAGACCCAGTACTTC; CDR3aa: CASSLLNGETQYF
abundance: few; j_gene: TRBJ1-3; d_gene: TRBD1; v_gene: TRBV29-1; CDR3nt: TGCAGCGTTGCCCCCCGGGGGACAGGGGCTGGAAACACCATATATTTT; CDR3aa: CSVAPRGTGAGNTIYF
abundance: .; j_gene: TRBJ1-4; d_gene: TRBD1; v_gene: TRBV5-1; CDR3nt: TGCGCCAGCAGCCCCGGGACAGGGGCAACTAATGAAAAACTGTTTTTT; CDR3aa: CASSPGTGATNEKLFF
abundance: .; j_gene: TRBJ2-7; d_gene: .; v_gene: TRBV6-2/TRBV6-3; CDR3nt: TGTGCCAGCAGTTACTCGAGAGGCGCAGAGCAGTACTTC; CDR3aa: CASSYSRGAEQYF